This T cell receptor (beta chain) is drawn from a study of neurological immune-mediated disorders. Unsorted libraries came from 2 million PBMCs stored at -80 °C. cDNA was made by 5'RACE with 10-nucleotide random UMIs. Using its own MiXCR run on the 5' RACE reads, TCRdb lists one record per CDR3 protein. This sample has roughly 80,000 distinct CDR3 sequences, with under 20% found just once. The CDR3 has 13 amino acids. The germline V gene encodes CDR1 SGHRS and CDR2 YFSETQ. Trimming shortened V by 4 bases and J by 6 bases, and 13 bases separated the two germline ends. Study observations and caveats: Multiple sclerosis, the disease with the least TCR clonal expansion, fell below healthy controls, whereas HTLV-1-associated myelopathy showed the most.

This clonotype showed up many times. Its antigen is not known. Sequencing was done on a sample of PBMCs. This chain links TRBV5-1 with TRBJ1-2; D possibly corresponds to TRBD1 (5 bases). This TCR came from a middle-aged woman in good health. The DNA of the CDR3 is TGCGCCAGCAGCACCGGGGGTGAGGATGGCTACACCTTC. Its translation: CASSTGGEDGYTF. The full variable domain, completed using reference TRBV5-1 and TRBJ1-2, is KAGVTQTPRYLIKTRGQQVTLSCSPISGHRSVSWYQQTPGQGLQFLFEYFSETQRNKGNFPGRFSGRQFSNSRSEMNVSTLELGDSALYLCASSTGGEDGYTFGSGTRLTVV.